This TCR beta chain comes out of a study of CD8 T cells in Susac syndrome. CDR1 is SQVTM, CDR2 ANQGSEA, per germline. Losses at the gene ends were 7 bases for V and 2 bases for J; bases not matched to a gene: 2. The CDR3 loop spans 13 amino acids. RNA amounts of 0.5 to 1 ug underwent reverse transcription with random hexamers. It was immunoSEQ multiplex PCR that amplified TCR beta CDR3 across 54 Vbeta and 13 Jbeta. TCRdb re-derived calls from the immunoSEQ multiplex PCR reads in MiXCR, one entry per CDR3 protein. The sample carries fewer than 350,000 distinct CDR3 sequences, over 75% recorded once. The chain links TRBV29-1 to TRBJ2-3, with 11 bases matching TRBD2. The sequenced sample was CD8+ T cells from PBMCs. This clonotype was obtained from a human donor with multiple sclerosis. CDR3 amino acids: CSGSGGDTDTQYF. CDR3 DNA sequence: TGCAGCGGTAGCGGGGGGGACACAGATACGCAGTATTTT.